The rows below give T cell receptor beta chains drawn from one sample of a study of blood T cell repertoires in COVID-19. The repertoire was sequenced with immunoSEQ multiplex PCR; TCRdb's copy has only in-frame clones and lacks some. The sample contains about 59,000 clones, 73% of which appear only once. The sample was peripheral blood. All receptors derive from a woman aged 45 to 65 with active or convalescent COVID-19. Each CDR3 is given without its conserved first and last residue.

TRBV3-1/TRBV3-2,TRBJ1-6,ASSPKGTDNSPLH
TRBV5-5,TRBJ2-1,ASSGPRLAGEYEQF
TRBV5-4,TRBJ2-3,ASSLTSGITDTQY
TRBV4-1,TRBJ2-7,ASSQDQLAGRYEQY
TRBV11-2,TRBJ2-1,ASSLEGGLAGGVNEQF
TRBV7-2,TRBJ2-5,ASSLGQGSYPQETQY
TRBV18,TRBJ2-7,ASSPPGQNEQY
TRBV18,TRBJ2-1,ASSPETGFYNEQF
TRBV18,TRBJ2-1,ASSGQGDDEQF
TRBV27,TRBJ2-2,ASSLDQVTGELF
TRBV7-2,TRBJ2-5,ASSLSTGMETQY
TRBV3-1/TRBV3-2,TRBJ2-3,ASSRQGTSGTDTQY
TRBV7-2,TRBJ2-7,ASTPVSGSYEQY
TRBV5-5,TRBJ2-1,ASSLGTSNEQF